The 19 T cell receptor beta chains presented below share a single source sample, sequenced in a study of memory B cells and T cells in multiple sclerosis. CFSE-dim autoproliferating and CFSE-high non-proliferating T cells from unstimulated culture were sequenced separately. Pooled replicate wells came from 50 million to 60 million CFSE-labeled PBMCs cultured 7 days without stimulus. Some clones are missing from TCRdb's copy, which holds only in-frame ones; the method was immunoSEQ multiplex PCR. In the table there are 35,000 to 55,000 clones, roughly 80% of which are singletons. No antigen has been identified for these receptors. Material for sequencing was PBMCs from blood kept in culture. The receptors originated from a human donor with multiple sclerosis.

The chain carries TRBV15 and TRBJ1-4; D perhaps matches TRBD1 (6 bases). V dropped 3 bases and J dropped 8 bases, with 13 bases sitting between them. CDR1 LNHNV and CDR2 YYDKDF come from the germline V gene (reference sequence). This CDR3 contains 14 residues. The chain's CDR3 is CATSRAAQGEKLFF. CDR3 nucleotide sequence: TGTGCCACCAGCAGGGCCGCCCAGGGGGAAAAACTGTTTTTT.

The chain uses TRBV27 and TRBJ1-1; D is unclear. Germline V gene sequence: CDR1 MNHEY, CDR2 SMNVEV (reference sequence). The CDR3 totals 14 residues. V gave up 0 bases and J gave up 4 bases, with 9 bases separating them. The CDR3 bases are TGTGCCAGCAGTTTATCGGGGAGCTCCACTGAAGCTTTCTTT. Residues: CASSLSGSSTEAFF.

This clone was seen more than once but under ten times. The V and J genes are TRBV9 and TRBJ2-3; D could derive from TRBD1 or TRBD2 (5 bases each). The germline CDR1 and CDR2 sequences are SGDLS and YYNGEE. There are 16 residues in the CDR3. Trimming removed 4 bases from V and 1 base from J, with 16 bases in between. CDR3 sequence reads: CASSPPGTWGTDTQYF. CDR3 DNA sequence: TGTGCCAGCAGCCCCCCCGGGACCTGGGGCACAGATACGCAGTATTTT.

The chain uses TRBV30 and TRBJ2-2; D gene ambiguous. Germline values: CDR1 GTSNPN, CDR2 SVGIG (reference sequence). V was pared by 0 bases and J by 1 base, with 6 bases between. CDR3 length: 14 residues. The CDR3 protein is CAWSVSRNTGELFF. The CDR3, as DNA: TGTGCCTGGAGTGTATCCAGGAACACCGGGGAGCTGTTTTTT.

J is TRBJ2-2 and V is TRBV5-1; D might be TRBD1 (5 bases). There are 14 residues in the CDR3. Germline CDR1 and CDR2: SGHRS and YFSETQ. V was clipped by 2 bases and J by 6 bases, with 11 bases between them. The CDR3 sequence: CASSLTGVPGELFF. The DNA of the CDR3 is TGCGCCAGCAGCTTAACAGGAGTTCCCGGGGAGCTGTTTTTT.

This clone was found a few times. V and J are TRBV28 and TRBJ1-5; weak D call: TRBD1 (5 bases). The CDR3 sequence is 11 residues long. V was clipped by 2 bases and J by 9 bases, with 5 bases between them. The V gene's germline CDR1 is MDHEN and CDR2 SYDVKM. CDR3 bases: TGTGCCAGCAGTTTAGGGACGCCCCAGCATTTT. Its translation: CASSLGTPQHF.

The table lists this clone with a count of one. The V gene is TRBV7-6, the J gene TRBJ1-2; 7 positions agree with TRBD1. CDR1 is SGHVS and CDR2 is FNYEAQ in the germline V gene. CDR3 length: 14 residues. J was trimmed by 5 bases and V by 5 bases; bases with no gene match: 8. This CDR3 reads CASSPSGTAYGYTF. DNA for the CDR3: TGTGCCAGCAGCCCCTCCGGGACAGCTTATGGCTACACCTTC. Filled out from reference TRBV7-6 and TRBJ1-2, the complete variable domain reads GAGVSQSPRYKVTKRGQDVALRCDPISGHVSLYWYRQALGQGPEFLTYFNYEAQQDKSGLPNDRFSAERPEGSISTLTIQRTEQRDSAMYRCASSPSGTAYGYTFGSGTRLTVV.

This clone was seen a few times. This chain joins TRBV6-1 and TRBJ2-7, with D maybe TRBD1 (6 bases). CDR1 and CDR2 (germline): MNHNS, SASEGT. This CDR3 comprises 15 residues. V lost 1 base and J 3 bases, leaving 13 bases between the germline ends. CDR3 amino acids: CASSEEDRFIYEQYF. CDR3 nucleotides: TGTGCCAGCAGTGAAGAGGACAGATTTATCTACGAGCAGTACTTC.

The rearrangement uses TRBV7-9 and TRBJ1-1; a possible D gene is TRBD1 (5 bases). V shed 2 bases and J shed 1 base, with 14 bases lying between them. Germline V gene lookup returns CDR1 SEHNR and CDR2 FQNEAQ (reference sequence). The CDR3 is 16 residues long. As DNA, the CDR3 is TGTGCCAGCAGCTTATCAGGGACGGGGTGGAACACTGAAGCTTTCTTT. Translating gives CASSLSGTGWNTEAFF.

The gene calls are TRBV7-8 and TRBJ1-2, with D uncertain. Germline assignment: CDR1 SGHVS and CDR2 FQNEAQ. V was pared by 1 base and J by 1 base, with 10 bases between. CDR3 length: 15 amino acids. CDR3 protein: CASSLERALNYGYTF. CDR3 nucleotides: TGTGCCAGCAGCTTAGAAAGGGCTCTTAACTATGGCTACACCTTC.

This clone was detected once. The rearrangement uses TRBV7-8 and TRBJ2-2, with 15 bases matching TRBD2. The V gene end was trimmed by 4 bases and the J gene end by 4 bases; junction bases not matched to a gene: 1. The CDR3 consists of 16 residues. Germline CDR1 is SGHVS and CDR2 is FQNEAQ. The CDR3 DNA sequence: TGTGCCAGCAGCTGGGGACTAGCGGGGGGCACCGGGGAGCTGTTTTTT. Protein product: CASSWGLAGGTGELFF.

The chain combines TRBV5-4 with TRBJ2-5; TRBD1 is a possible D gene (5 bases). Germline lookup yields CDR1 SGHNT and CDR2 YYREEE (reference sequence). Trimming shortened V by 3 bases and J by 2 bases, and 8 bases separated the two germline ends. This CDR3 contains 13 residues. Here the CDR3 reads CASSSAGQETQYF. The DNA of the CDR3 is TGTGCCAGCAGCTCTGCAGGGCAAGAGACCCAGTACTTC.

The J gene is TRBJ2-1, the V gene TRBV7-9; D is unclear. The V and J ends lost 2 bases and 7 bases respectively, with 3 bases between them. The CDR3 consists of 11 residues. CDR1 SEHNR and CDR2 FQNEAQ come from the germline V gene (reference sequence). The CDR3 is CASSLPNEQFF. CDR3 nucleotide sequence: TGTGCCAGCAGCTTACCGAATGAGCAGTTCTTC.

The V gene is TRBV7-8, the J gene TRBJ2-5; 8 bases are a match to TRBD2. Germline V gene lookup returns CDR1 SGHVS and CDR2 FQNEAQ. V lost 4 bases to trimming and J lost 1 base; unmatched junction nucleotides: 8. This CDR3 comprises 16 residues. The CDR3 region has the DNA TGTGCCAGCAGCTCCTTAGCGGGGCCGAGCCAAGAGACCCAGTACTTC. It yields the protein CASSSLAGPSQETQYF.

This clone was seen only a few times. This chain's CDR3 is CASSKVEPSYEQYF. For the CDR3, the DNA is TGTGCCAGCAGCAAAGTTGAGCCTTCCTACGAGCAGTACTTC. This chain uses TRBV21-1 with TRBJ2-7; the table assigns TRBD2, which was not confirmed against the DNA. TRBV21-1 is assigned pseudogene status. The CDR3 covers 14 residues.

The rearrangement uses TRBV5-1 and TRBJ1-6; 9 bases align to TRBD1. V gave up 4 bases and J gave up 7 bases; unmatched junction bases: 3. This CDR3 is built from 14 residues. Germline assignment: CDR1 SGHRS and CDR2 YFSETQ. CDR3 sequence (DNA): TGCGCCAGCAGCCCTGACAGGGGGAATTCACCCCTCCACTTT. Amino acid sequence: CASSPDRGNSPLHF. Full variable domain (remainder filled in from reference TRBV5-1 and TRBJ1-6): KAGVTQTPRYLIKTRGQQVTLSCSPISGHRSVSWYQQTPGQGLQFLFEYFSETQRNKGNFPGRFSGRQFSNSRSEMNVSTLELGDSALYLCASSPDRGNSPLHFGNGTRLTVT.

The chain joins TRBV10-2 to TRBJ1-5, with D possibly TRBD1 on 5 matching bases. CDR3 length: 15 residues. V lost 7 bases and J 2 bases, leaving 15 bases between the germline ends. Germline values: CDR1 WSHSY, CDR2 SAAADI. The CDR3 protein is CASTRDLNRNQPQHF. The CDR3 DNA is TGCGCCAGCACCCGGGACCTAAACCGCAATCAGCCCCAGCATTTT.

This clone has only one observation. The gene calls are TRBV28 and TRBJ2-7, with D maybe TRBD1 (6 bases). The germline gives CDR1 MDHEN, CDR2 SYDVKM. V was trimmed by 5 bases and J by 3 bases, leaving 20 bases between them. The CDR3 sequence is 16 residues long. Here the CDR3 reads CASSVDSGTQNYEQYF. In nucleotides, the CDR3 is TGTGCCAGCAGTGTGGATTCCGGGACACAAAACTACGAGCAGTACTTC.

This chain joins TRBV7-2 and TRBJ1-2; D possibly corresponds to TRBD1 (5 bases). The CDR3 totals 12 residues. Germline V CDR1 and CDR2: SGHTA, FQGNSA. V was trimmed by 4 bases and J by 7 bases, leaving 10 bases between them. CDR3 region: CASSSPGSGYTF. The CDR3 DNA sequence: TGTGCCAGCAGCTCTCCAGGGAGTGGCTACACCTTC.